This T cell receptor (beta chain) was sequenced during a study of cytomegalovirus exposure and HLA in healthy donors. Study-level points and caveats: The study assumed roughly uniform donor sequencing depth for presence/absence analyses. Trimming of TCR beta V- and J-genes showed a link, identified in a later analysis, to a missense DCLRE1C variant. Reports credit the classifier with highly specific, highly sensitive diagnosis of cytomegalovirus status.

The germline V gene encodes CDR1 LGHNA and CDR2 YSLEER. CDR3 size: 14 residues. V was pared by 1 base and J by 4 bases, with 9 bases between. Concerning this clone: The antigen is unknown.

PCR employed 60 Vbeta and 13 Jbeta primers. Assay: immunoSEQ multiplex PCR; the TCRdb copy retains only in-frame clones and omits some. This table holds about 160,000 clones, over 75% found once. The TCR was taken from a woman in her forties or fifties in good health and CMV-seropositive. Specimen: PBMCs. The chain is built from TRBV4-3 and TRBJ2-3, with D perhaps matching TRBD1 (5 bases). The CDR3 nucleotides read TGCGCCAGCAGCCAAGGAATCAGGGCAGATACGCAGTATTTT. As protein: CASSQGIRADTQYF.